Below are 8 T cell receptor beta chains sequenced from a single sample in a study of radiotherapy plus CTLA-4 blockade in lung cancer. The method was immunoSEQ multiplex PCR; TCRdb's version includes in-frame clones alone and lacks a portion of them. The sample lists 75,000 to 100,000 clones, approximately 86% occurring once. Here the sequenced sample was peripheral blood, taken from a patient treated with radiotherapy plus ipilimumab. These receptors all come from a human donor with non-small cell lung cancer that progressed on radiotherapy plus ipilimumab.

The genes are TRBV5-6 and TRBJ1-2, with TRBD1 as a possible D gene (5 bases). V gave up 0 bases and J gave up 1 base, with 13 bases separating them. The V gene's germline CDR1 is SGHDT and CDR2 YYEEEE. The CDR3 totals 16 residues. CDR3 sequence (DNA): TGTGCCAGCAGCTTGGGAGGTCAGAGGGGTAACTATGGCTACACCTTC. This translates into CASSLGGQRGNYGYTF.

The J gene is TRBJ2-5, the V gene TRBV7-6; 7 bases agree with TRBD2. Germline-derived CDR1 and CDR2 are SGHVS and FNYEAQ. The CDR3 consists of 15 residues. Germline trimming cut 1 base from V and 1 base from J; bases unmatched to any gene: 3. CDR3 sequence reads: CASSLVLASQETQYF. CDR3 bases: TGTGCCAGCAGCTTAGTACTAGCGAGCCAAGAGACCCAGTACTTC.

This clone was picked up one time. V gene TRBV4-2 combines with J gene TRBJ2-1; 10 bases line up with TRBD1. V shed 4 bases and J 4 bases; nucleotides not matched to a gene: 10. CDR1 is LGHNA, CDR2 YNFKEQ, per germline. This CDR3 has 17 amino acids. CDR3 sequence: CASSRRTGGLTYNEQFF. CDR3 nucleotide sequence: TGTGCCAGCAGCCGACGGACAGGGGGATTAACTTACAATGAGCAGTTCTTC.

The chain employs TRBV4-2 and TRBJ1-4; the D is unclear. Trimming took 4 bases from V and 6 from J, leaving 18 bases between them. Germline CDR1 and CDR2: LGHNA and YNFKEQ. The CDR3 loop spans 16 amino acids. CDR3 sequence (DNA): TGTGCCAGCAGCCCTAACTCCCTAGGCGAGGATGAAAAACTGTTTTTT. Translating gives CASSPNSLGEDEKLFF.

A single count supports this clone. This chain links TRBV27 with TRBJ2-5, with 9 nucleotides matching TRBD1. The end of the DNA aligns better with TRBJ2-7, so the J call may be wrong. The CDR3 extends over 16 amino acids. The germline V gene encodes CDR1 MNHEY and CDR2 SMNVEV (reference sequence). The CDR3 bases are TGTGCCAGCAGTTACTCGGGACAGGGCGGCCCCTACGAGCAGTACTTC. Its translation: CASSYSGQGGPYEQYF.

This sequence joins TRBV5-5 and TRBJ2-7; the D is unclear. There are 13 residues in the CDR3. The germline V gene has CDR1 SGHKS and CDR2 YYEKEE (reference sequence). V lost 3 bases and J 2 bases, leaving 9 bases between the germline ends. The CDR3 region has the DNA TGTGCCAGCAGCTCGGTCAGCGCCTACGAGCAGTACTTC. Encoded protein: CASSSVSAYEQYF.

The chain couples TRBV7-2 to TRBJ2-3; the match to TRBD2 covers 13 bases. The CDR3 totals 17 residues. Germline lookup yields CDR1 SGHTA and CDR2 FQGNSA. The ends lost 5 bases at V and 9 bases at J; junction bases unmatched: 14. Here the CDR3 DNA reads TGTGCCAGCAGCCGCGGACTAGCGGGAGACCAGCGGGGGACGCAGTATTTT. This encodes CASSRGLAGDQRGTQYF.

The chain links TRBV6-6 to TRBJ2-3, with D maybe TRBD2 (5 bases). Per the germline V gene, CDR1 is MNHNY and CDR2 is SVGAGI (reference sequence). V dropped 7 bases and J dropped 1 base, with 9 bases sitting between them. This CDR3 has 13 amino acids. The CDR3 reads CASTTEGTDTQYF. The CDR3 DNA reads TGTGCCAGCACCACGGAGGGCACAGATACGCAGTATTTT.